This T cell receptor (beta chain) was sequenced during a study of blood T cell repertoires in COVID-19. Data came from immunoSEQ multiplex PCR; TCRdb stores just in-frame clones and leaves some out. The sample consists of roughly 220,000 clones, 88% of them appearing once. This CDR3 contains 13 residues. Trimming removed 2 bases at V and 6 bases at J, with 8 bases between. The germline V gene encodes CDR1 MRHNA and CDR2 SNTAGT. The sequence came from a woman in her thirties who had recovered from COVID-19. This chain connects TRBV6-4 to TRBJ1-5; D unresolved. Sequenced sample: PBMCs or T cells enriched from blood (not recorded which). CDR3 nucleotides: TGTGCCAGCAGTGACAGGGAGGGTCAGCCCCAGCATTTT. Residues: CASSDREGQPQHF.